A single TCR beta chain is shown here with its context. This CDR3 is 14 amino acids long. CDR1 is DFQATT and CDR2 is SNEGSKA in the germline V gene (reference sequence). Trimming cost V 3 bases and J 9 bases, with 15 bases left between them. Seattle researchers signed up patients amid active infection and tracked them longitudinally. Methods used by the authors: Amplification with reference gene primers provided the estimates of nucleated cell counts. Assay used: immunoSEQ multiplex PCR; TCRdb lists only in-frame clones, some missing. Clonal size and the V and J genes are those of that table, whereas D and trimming came from the DNA. The sample yields under 150,000 clones, approximately 85% seen once. The sample comes from a study of blood T cell repertoires in COVID-19. About the research overall: Samples taken during acute and convalescent COVID-19 were collected in the United States, Italy and Spain. The cDNA or gDNA used as material had been derived from T cells, B-cell-depleted T cells, or PBMCs.

Input material: peripheral blood. The chain employs TRBV20-1 and TRBJ1-6; no reliable D call. This TCR was sampled from a woman aged 55-75 years with COVID-19, enrolled during active disease. CDR3 nucleotide sequence: TGCAGTGCTAGTGGGGTACTAGGTAGTTCACCCCTCCACTTT. This gives the protein CSASGVLGSSPLHF.